The sequence of this T cell receptor beta chain was determined in a study of shared clonotypes between healthy human individuals. Study in general: Samples came from two female and three male donors aged 18 to 49. Notes on the study in general: Sorted-subset sequencing, rarefaction showed, was incomplete despite large depth. When compared with the clonotypes that were shared by all four sorted-subset donors, the non-shared clonotypes turned out to have lower generation probabilities.

CD45RO-negative CD8 cells positively selected for CCR7 made up the naive population, which excluded terminally differentiated effector memory CD45RA+ cells. This clone was recorded only once. Antigen: not known. This CDR3 has 14 residues. The germline V gene has CDR1 SGDLS and CDR2 YYNGEE. V lost 0 bases and J 4 bases, leaving 10 bases between the germline ends. Authors' data handling: There were no quality scores in the junction-only immunoSEQ sequences, so filtering differed. This table comes from immunoSEQ multiplex PCR, and its TCRdb copy is limited to in-frame clones, with some not included. The DNA gave D and trimming, while V, J and clone size come from that table. The sample lists around 600,000 clones, approximately 95% occurring once.

The source is a woman in her twenties or thirties in good health. Source material: naive CD8+ T cells sorted from blood. The chain combines TRBV9 with TRBJ1-2; D is possibly TRBD1 (5 bases). This CDR3 reads CASSVGDGGYGYTF. The CDR3 nucleotides read TGTGCCAGCAGCGTAGGGGACGGGGGCTATGGCTACACCTTC. Variable domain in full (rest from reference TRBV9 and TRBJ1-2): DSGVTQTPKHLITATGQRVTLRCSPRSGDLSVYWYQQSLDQGLQFLIQYYNGEERAKGNILERFSAQQFPDLHSELNLSSLELGDSALYFCASSVGDGGYGYTFGSGTRLTVV.